This T cell receptor beta chain emerged from a study of vaccination and CD4 T cells after COVID-19. At the Johns Hopkins FTIC core, DNA taken from cultured CD4+ T cells was sequenced by way of the Oncomine TCR Beta short-read assay. Via MiXCR, TCRdb re-called the PCR reads, giving one row per CDR3 protein. The sample yields some 23,000 distinct CDR3 sequences, around 28% seen once. Sample time point: late sampling 161 to 241 days after vaccination in a few convalescent patients. Stated treatment: roughly 10-day PBMC culture with coronavirus spike peptide pools or control peptides (ViraFEST assay). As regards this clonotype: What it recognizes is unknown.

Germline V gene sequence: CDR1 SGHVS, CDR2 FQNEAQ. The CDR3 extends over 15 amino acids. V dropped 0 bases and J dropped 3 bases, with 12 bases sitting between them. The clonotype comes from a human donor who had recovered from COVID-19. V is TRBV7-8 and J is TRBJ2-7; D is perhaps TRBD1 or TRBD2 (5 bases each). The sequenced sample was CD4+ T cells from blood, cultured in vitro, obtained about 7 months after SARS-CoV-2 vaccination. The CDR3 reads CASSLASGGVYEQYF. The CDR3 nucleotides read TGTGCCAGCAGCTTAGCGAGTGGGGGAGTCTACGAGCAGTACTTC. Based on the CDR3 plus reference TRBV7-8 and TRBJ2-7, the full variable domain is GAGVSQSPRYKVAKRGQDVALRCDPISGHVSLFWYQQALGQGPEFLTYFQNEAQLDKSGLPSDRFFAERPEGSVSTLKIQRTQQEDSAVYLCASSLASGGVYEQYFGPGTRLTVT.